The clone carrying this T cell receptor (beta chain) appeared a few times. Its antigen is not known. From germline, CDR1 is KGHSH and CDR2 LQKENI. This CDR3 spans 14 amino acids. The V and J ends lost 3 bases and 5 bases respectively, with 13 bases between them. TCRdb re-called the 5' RACE reads through MiXCR, storing one row per CDR3 protein. This table holds approximately 300,000 distinct CDR3 sequences, 7.5% to 9% found once. This sample is drawn from a study of T cells after yellow fever vaccination. Whole-study results and caveats: Compared with primary, the secondary response was weaker and peaked at day 5, not 15.

The rearrangement uses TRBV18 and TRBJ2-5; TRBD1 is a possible D gene (6 bases). The origin of this receptor is a man between 18 and 29 years old who received the YFV17D yellow fever vaccine. The starting material was PBMCs, obtained on the day of the first yellow fever vaccination. This CDR3 reads CASSPYRVQETQYF. The CDR3 nucleotides read TGTGCCAGCTCACCCTACAGGGTCCAGGAGACCCAGTACTTC.